This is a list of T cell receptor beta chains from one sample in a study of cytomegalovirus exposure and HLA in healthy donors. Assay: immunoSEQ multiplex PCR; the TCRdb copy retains only in-frame clones and omits some. In the table there are around 130,000 clones, just under 90% of which are singletons. Input material: PBMCs. Receptors were obtained from a young man in good health and CMV-seronegative. CDR3s include the opening cysteine and the closing phenylalanine or tryptophan. Each record gives: V gene, CDR3 protein.

v_call: TRBV9
cdr3_aa: CASSPSGNEQFF

v_call: TRBV5-3
cdr3_aa: CARSRVGQGLYEQYF

v_call: TRBV4-3
cdr3_aa: CASSQDGTENTEAFF

v_call: TRBV7-8
cdr3_aa: CASSLRTANNEQFF

v_call: TRBV6-5
cdr3_aa: CASSMSGTGAYEQYF

v_call: TRBV5-1
cdr3_aa: CASSLSLGAYEQYF

v_call: TRBV4-3
cdr3_aa: CASSQEAVTGELFF

v_call: TRBV6-1
cdr3_aa: CASSSPGGPTDTQYF

v_call: TRBV28
cdr3_aa: CASSYSSGGSYEQYF

v_call: TRBV9
cdr3_aa: CASGREAGQTGELFF

v_call: TRBV5-6
cdr3_aa: CASSLLGTTSSWDTQYF

v_call: TRBV23-1
cdr3_aa: CASSPGQGTPGHHSPLHF

v_call: TRBV7-9
cdr3_aa: CASSLSRGQRQTDTQYF

v_call: TRBV19
cdr3_aa: CASTPPGAADGNTIYF

v_call: TRBV2
cdr3_aa: CASGVRGGRDGYTF

v_call: TRBV18
cdr3_aa: CASSPRTGGENTEAFF

v_call: TRBV2
cdr3_aa: CASSEVPSYEQYF

v_call: TRBV6-5
cdr3_aa: CASSYGQGDEKLFF

v_call: TRBV19
cdr3_aa: CASSQTGGNQPQHF

v_call: TRBV5-1
cdr3_aa: CASSLGPHGTLTYEQYF

v_call: TRBV7-2
cdr3_aa: CASSQLTGAGSPLHF

v_call: TRBV6-1
cdr3_aa: CASSERGDRSEAFF

v_call: TRBV4-1
cdr3_aa: CASSAGDTYEQYF

v_call: TRBV11-2
cdr3_aa: CASSLMSNPYNSPLHF

v_call: TRBV5-1
cdr3_aa: CASSLAGASNQPQHF

v_call: TRBV29-1
cdr3_aa: CSVDGVYEQYF

v_call: TRBV11-2
cdr3_aa: CASSLGRETYEQYF

v_call: TRBV13
cdr3_aa: CASSLRTTISTNEKLFF

v_call: TRBV27
cdr3_aa: CASSPSTGRGNRYGYTF

v_call: TRBV4-3
cdr3_aa: CASSPNYAAHRKTQYF

v_call: TRBV9
cdr3_aa: CASSEKTGFGNTIYF

v_call: TRBV19
cdr3_aa: CASSIGLGLATFF

v_call: TRBV7-9
cdr3_aa: CASSLVEGAQETQYF

v_call: TRBV29-1
cdr3_aa: CSAETVRNYGYTF

v_call: TRBV4-1
cdr3_aa: CASSQLTGDQPQHF

v_call: TRBV29-1
cdr3_aa: CSGGQGAKDGYTF

v_call: TRBV6-1
cdr3_aa: CASSPGLAVEQFF

v_call: TRBV5-1
cdr3_aa: CASSFRTGTNTGELFF

v_call: TRBV4-1
cdr3_aa: CASSQGVGVYEQYF

v_call: TRBV29-1
cdr3_aa: CSVEDRVVNEQFF

v_call: TRBV5-4
cdr3_aa: CASSLAGGGGYTF

v_call: TRBV15
cdr3_aa: CATSRSLQETQYF